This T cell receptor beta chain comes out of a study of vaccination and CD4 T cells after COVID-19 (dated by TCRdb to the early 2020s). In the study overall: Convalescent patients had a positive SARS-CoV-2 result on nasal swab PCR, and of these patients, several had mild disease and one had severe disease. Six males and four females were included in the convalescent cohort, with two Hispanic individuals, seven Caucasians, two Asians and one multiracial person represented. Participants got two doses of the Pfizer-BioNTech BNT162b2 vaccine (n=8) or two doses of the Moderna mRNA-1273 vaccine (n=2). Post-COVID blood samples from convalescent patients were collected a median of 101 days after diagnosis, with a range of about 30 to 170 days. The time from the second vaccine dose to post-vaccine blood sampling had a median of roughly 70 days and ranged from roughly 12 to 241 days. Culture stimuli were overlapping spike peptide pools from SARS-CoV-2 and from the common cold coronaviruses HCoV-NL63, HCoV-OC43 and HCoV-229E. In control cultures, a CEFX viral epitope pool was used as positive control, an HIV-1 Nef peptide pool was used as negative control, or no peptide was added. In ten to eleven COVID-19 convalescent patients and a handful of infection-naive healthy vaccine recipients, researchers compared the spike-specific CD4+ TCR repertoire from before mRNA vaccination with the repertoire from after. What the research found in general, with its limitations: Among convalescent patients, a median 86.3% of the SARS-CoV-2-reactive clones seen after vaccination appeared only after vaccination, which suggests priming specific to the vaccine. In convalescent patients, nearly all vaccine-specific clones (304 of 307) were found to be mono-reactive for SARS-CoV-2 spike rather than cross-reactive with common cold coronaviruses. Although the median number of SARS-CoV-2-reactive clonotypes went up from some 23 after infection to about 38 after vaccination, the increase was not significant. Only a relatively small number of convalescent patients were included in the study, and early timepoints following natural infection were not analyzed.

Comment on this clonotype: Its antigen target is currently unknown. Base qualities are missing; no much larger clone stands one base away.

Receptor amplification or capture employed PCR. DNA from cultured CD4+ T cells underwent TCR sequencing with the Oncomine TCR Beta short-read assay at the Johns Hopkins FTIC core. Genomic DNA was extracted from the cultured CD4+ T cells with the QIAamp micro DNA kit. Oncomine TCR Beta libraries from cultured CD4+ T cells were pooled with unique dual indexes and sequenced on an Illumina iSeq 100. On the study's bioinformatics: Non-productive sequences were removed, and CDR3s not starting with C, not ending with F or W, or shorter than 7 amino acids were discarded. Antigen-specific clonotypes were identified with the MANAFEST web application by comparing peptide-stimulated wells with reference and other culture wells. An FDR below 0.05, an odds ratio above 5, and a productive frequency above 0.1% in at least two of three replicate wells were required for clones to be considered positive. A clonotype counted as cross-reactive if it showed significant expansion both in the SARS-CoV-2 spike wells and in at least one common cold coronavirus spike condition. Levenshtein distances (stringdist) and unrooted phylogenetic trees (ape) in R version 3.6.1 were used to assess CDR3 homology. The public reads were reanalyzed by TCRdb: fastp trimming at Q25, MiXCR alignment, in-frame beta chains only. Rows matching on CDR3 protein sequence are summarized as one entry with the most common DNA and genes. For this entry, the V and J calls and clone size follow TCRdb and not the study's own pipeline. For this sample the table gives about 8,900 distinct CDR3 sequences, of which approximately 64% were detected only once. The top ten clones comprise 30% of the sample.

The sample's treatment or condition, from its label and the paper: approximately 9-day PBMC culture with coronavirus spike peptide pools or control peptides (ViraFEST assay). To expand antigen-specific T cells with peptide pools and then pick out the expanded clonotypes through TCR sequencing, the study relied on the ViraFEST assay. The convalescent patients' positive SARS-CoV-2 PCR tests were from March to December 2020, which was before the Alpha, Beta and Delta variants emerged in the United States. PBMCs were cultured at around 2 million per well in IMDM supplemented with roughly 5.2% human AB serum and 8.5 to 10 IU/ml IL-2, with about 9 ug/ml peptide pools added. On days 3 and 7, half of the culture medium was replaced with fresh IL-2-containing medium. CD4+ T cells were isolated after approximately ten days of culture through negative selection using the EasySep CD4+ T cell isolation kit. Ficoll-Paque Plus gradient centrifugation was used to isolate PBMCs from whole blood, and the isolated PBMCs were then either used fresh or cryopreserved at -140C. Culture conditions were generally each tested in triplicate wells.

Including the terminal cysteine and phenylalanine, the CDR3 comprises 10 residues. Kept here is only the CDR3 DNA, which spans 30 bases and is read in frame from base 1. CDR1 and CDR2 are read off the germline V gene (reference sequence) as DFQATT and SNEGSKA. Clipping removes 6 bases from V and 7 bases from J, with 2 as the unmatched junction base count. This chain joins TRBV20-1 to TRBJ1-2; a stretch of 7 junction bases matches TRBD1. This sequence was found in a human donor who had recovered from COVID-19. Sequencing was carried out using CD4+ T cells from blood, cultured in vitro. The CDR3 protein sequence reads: CSADRAGYTF. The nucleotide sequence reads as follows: TGCAGTGCAGACAGGGCTGGCTACACCTTC.